A single sample gave rise to the 2 T cell receptor beta chains below, sequenced in a study of shared clonotypes between healthy human individuals. Repertoires were generated with immunoSEQ multiplex PCR, while TCRdb's copy carries only in-frame clones and drops some. The repertoire holds 1,400,000 or so clones, with roughly 98.5% as singletons. The sequencing sample was made of naive CD4+ T cells sorted from blood. Sample subset: CD45RA+ positively selected. Receptor source: a man between 25 and 39 years old in good health.

The chain couples TRBV27 to TRBJ1-2; D possibly corresponds to TRBD1 (5 bases). Trimming stripped 1 base from V and 3 bases from J, with 9 bases between. CDR1 and CDR2 from the germline V gene are MNHEY and SMNVEV (reference sequence). This CDR3 region has 14 residues. CDR3 loop: CASSLLGQDYGYTF. The CDR3 DNA sequence: TGTGCCAGCAGTTTATTGGGGCAGGACTATGGCTACACCTTC.

The J gene is TRBJ1-3, the V gene TRBV9; D remains unclear. The CDR3 loop spans 17 amino acids. Deletions cut 0 bases from V and 2 bases from J, with 15 bases between. Per the germline V gene, CDR1 is SGDLS and CDR2 is YYNGEE. Here the CDR3 DNA reads TGTGCCAGCAGCGTAGACGGCGGGATCAGTGCTGGAAACACCATATATTTT. This gives the protein CASSVDGGISAGNTIYF.